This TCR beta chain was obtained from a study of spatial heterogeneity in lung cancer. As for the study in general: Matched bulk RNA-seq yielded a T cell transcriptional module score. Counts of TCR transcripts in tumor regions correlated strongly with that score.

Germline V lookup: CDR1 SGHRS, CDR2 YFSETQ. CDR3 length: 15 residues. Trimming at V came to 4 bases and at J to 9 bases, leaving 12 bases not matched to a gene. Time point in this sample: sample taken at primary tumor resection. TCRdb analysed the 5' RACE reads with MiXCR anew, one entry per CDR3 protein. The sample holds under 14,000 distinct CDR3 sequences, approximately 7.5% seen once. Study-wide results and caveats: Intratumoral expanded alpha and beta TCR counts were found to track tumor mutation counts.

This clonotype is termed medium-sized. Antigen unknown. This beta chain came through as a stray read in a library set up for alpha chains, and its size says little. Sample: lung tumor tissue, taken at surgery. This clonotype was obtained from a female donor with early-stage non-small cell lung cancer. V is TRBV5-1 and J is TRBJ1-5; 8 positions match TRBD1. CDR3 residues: CASSPDPQGALPQHF. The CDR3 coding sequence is TGCGCCAGCAGCCCAGACCCCCAGGGGGCTTTGCCCCAGCATTTT.